These 24 T cell receptor beta chains were all obtained from the same sample, sequenced in a study of human T cells and chemical hapten exposure. TCRdb used MiXCR to reprocess the RACE reads, holding one entry per CDR3 protein. The table shows around 74,000 distinct CDR3 sequences, with approximately 35% occurring only once. Time point in this sample: patch test 1, 2 weeks after DPC sensitization. Documented treatment: therapeutic diphenylcyclopropenone sensitization with weekly scalp DPC. Sequences were derived from whole blood, sampled in connection with sensitization to the hapten diphenylcyclopropenone (DPC). The origin of the receptors is a man in his forties or fifties with alopecia areata. Some clones in this sample may be carry-over from other donors' samples.

V is TRBV20-1 and J is TRBJ2-7, with a weak D call TRBD2 (7 bases). The CDR3 sequence is 12 residues long. The V gene's germline CDR1 is DFQATT and CDR2 SNEGSKA (reference sequence). V was clipped by 6 bases and J by 5 bases, with 14 bases between them. CDR3 protein: CSASLGGHEQYF. The CDR3 DNA is TGCAGTGCCTCGTTGGGGGGGCACGAGCAGTACTTC.

This chain links TRBV12-3 or TRBV12-4 with TRBJ1-5; D is perhaps TRBD1 (5 bases). This CDR3 spans 15 amino acids. Trimming removed 2 bases from V and 4 bases from J, with 12 bases in between. The CDR3 DNA reads as TGTGCCAGCAGTTTAAGGCAGGCAGGGAATCAGCCCCAGCATTTT. Protein sequence: CASSLRQAGNQPQHF.

The genes are TRBV7-9 and TRBJ2-4, with TRBD1 matching over 9 bases. The CDR3 is made up of 16 amino acids. V was pared by 0 bases and J by 10 bases, with 10 bases of the junction left unmatched. Germline CDR1 and CDR2: SEHNR and FQNEAQ (reference sequence). CDR3 loop: CASSLARDRESGIQYF. CDR3 sequence (DNA): TGTGCCAGCAGCTTAGCCCGGGACAGGGAGTCGGGGATTCAGTACTTC.

This clonotype has a handful of counts. The rearrangement joins TRBV28 to TRBJ2-1, with 9 nucleotides matching TRBD2. Germline CDR1 and CDR2: MDHEN and SYDVKM. J lost 6 bases, V lost 5 bases, and 2 bases had no gene match. The CDR3 loop spans 13 amino acids. The DNA for the CDR3 is TGTGCCAGCAGTGTTAGCGGGAGCAATGAGCAGTTCTTC. It encodes CASSVSGSNEQFF.

The table lists this clonotype with a few counts. V gene TRBV14 combines with J gene TRBJ2-3, with 8 bases fitting TRBD1. Germline V gene data show CDR1 as SGHDN and CDR2 as FVKESK. The CDR3 contains 15 residues. Germline trimming cut 5 bases from V and 3 bases from J; bases unmatched to any gene: 7. CDR3 nucleotides: TGTGCCAGCAGCTTATCAGGGGGCGCGACAGATACGCAGTATTTT. Residues: CASSLSGGATDTQYF.

This clonotype was found a few times. J is TRBJ2-5 and V is TRBV18, with D maybe TRBD1 (6 bases). Per the germline V gene, CDR1 is KGHSH and CDR2 is LQKENI. This CDR3 has 13 residues. V lost 6 bases and J lost 2, with 10 bases in between. The CDR3 DNA is TGTGCCAGCTCTAGGACAGATCAAGAGACCCAGTACTTC. It translates to CASSRTDQETQYF.

Of note for this clonotype: Relative to the germline gene, one junction end is altered; a read error may explain this. The CDR3 DNA sequence: TGCGCCAGAAGCTTGGGGACAGGTACCATGACCCAGTACTTC. Amino acids: CARSLGTGTMTQYF. The J gene is TRBJ2-5, the V gene TRBV5-1; 8 bases are shared with TRBD1. Germline lookup yields CDR1 SGHRS and CDR2 YFSETQ. The CDR3 consists of 14 residues.

The chain combines TRBV4-3 with TRBJ2-1, with 8 bases identical to TRBD1. The CDR3 totals 17 residues. Trimming cost V 0 bases and J 2 bases; bases outside gene matches: 6. Germline V gene data show CDR1 as LGHNA and CDR2 as YSLEER. The CDR3 loop reads CASSQDKGTGAYNEQFF. DNA for the CDR3: TGCGCCAGCAGCCAAGATAAGGGGACAGGTGCCTACAATGAGCAGTTCTTC.

The CDR3 sequence: CAIRETDTQYF. The CDR3 DNA is TGTGCCATCAGGGAGACAGATACGCAGTATTTT. The chain combines TRBV10-3 with TRBJ2-3, with D hard to call. The germline gives CDR1 ENHRY, CDR2 SYGVKD. The CDR3 totals 11 residues. V lost 6 bases to trimming and J lost 3 bases, with 4 bases between them.

With respect to this clonotype: One end of the junction fails to match germline, which may point to a read error. The chain couples TRBV6-6 to TRBJ1-1; the D gene is possibly TRBD1 (5 bases). CDR1 and CDR2 (germline): MNHNY, SVGAGI (reference sequence). This CDR3 is built from 16 residues. The CDR3 is CASSMTVGGMNTETFF. The CDR3 bases are TGTGCCAGCAGTATGACGGTTGGGGGGATGAACACTGAAACTTTCTTT.

This clonotype was seen only once. The chain couples TRBV7-2 to TRBJ2-3; D is undetermined. CDR1 is SGHTA and CDR2 is FQGNSA in the germline V gene. There are 13 residues in the CDR3. V gave up 3 bases and J gave up 2 bases, with 6 bases separating them. The CDR3 DNA reads as TGTGCCAGCAGCTTCGAAGCCACAGATACGCAGTATTTT. Amino acid sequence: CASSFEATDTQYF.

This clonotype was detected a few times. This sequence joins TRBV6-1 and TRBJ1-5; D not resolved. Trimming removed 3 bases at V and 3 bases at J, with 18 bases between. The CDR3 is 17 amino acids. CDR1 and CDR2 (germline): MNHNS, SASEGT. The CDR3 DNA follows: TGTGCCAGCAGTGATCGAGAGACCCGGGCCTTCAATCAGCCCCAGCATTTT. Its protein product is CASSDRETRAFNQPQHF.

The chain joins TRBV6-2 or TRBV6-3 to TRBJ2-2; possibly TRBD2 for D (6 bases). The V end was cut by 6 bases, the J end by 7 bases, with 15 bases between. CDR1 and CDR2 (germline): MNHEY, SVGEGT. CDR3 length equals 14 residues. This CDR3 reads CASRLLATGGELFF. The CDR3 bases are TGTGCCAGCAGATTGCTAGCGACTGGCGGGGAGCTGTTTTTT.

This clonotype turned up a few times. The V and J genes are TRBV3-1 and TRBJ2-7; TRBD1 matches at 9 bases. CDR3 length equals 17 residues. The germline V gene encodes CDR1 LGHDT and CDR2 YNNKEL (reference sequence). J was trimmed by 7 bases and V by 0 bases; bases with no gene match: 13. CDR3 nucleotides: TGTGCCAGCAGCCAAGAGAACGGATGGACAGGGGCGGAGGAGCAGTACTTC. Its protein product is CASSQENGWTGAEEQYF.

The rearrangement links TRBV6-2 or TRBV6-3 to TRBJ1-5; 7 bases align to TRBD1. V gave up 6 bases and J gave up 6 bases; unmatched junction bases: 8. CDR3 size: 14 residues. CDR1 MNHEY and CDR2 SVGEGT come from the germline V gene. CDR3 sequence (DNA): TGTGCCAGCAGCCTCGACAGGGTTACTCAGCCCCAGCATTTT. Protein sequence: CASSLDRVTQPQHF.

This rearrangement joins TRBV12-3 or TRBV12-4 to TRBJ2-5; D unclear. Deletions cut 2 bases from V and 6 bases from J, with 7 bases between. The CDR3 consists of 12 residues. CDR3 region: CASSLIEKTQYF. As DNA, the CDR3 is TGTGCCAGCAGTTTAATCGAGAAGACCCAGTACTTC.

The rearrangement joins TRBV7-2 to TRBJ2-7, with D perhaps matching TRBD2 (6 bases). The ends were cut back, 5 bases at V and 0 bases at J, with 17 bases in the middle. Germline assignment: CDR1 SGHTA and CDR2 FQGNSA. The CDR3 is 16 amino acids. CDR3 DNA sequence: TGTGCCAGCAGCCCAGGTCCGGGAGTCTACTCCTACGAGCAGTACTTC. Amino acid sequence: CASSPGPGVYSYEQYF.

About this clonotype itself: An end of the junction does not agree with germline; a read error may underlie this. V and J are TRBV29-1 and TRBJ1-1; D uncertain. Germline CDR1 reads SQVTM; CDR2 reads ANQGSEA. The CDR3 extends over 12 amino acids. CDR3 loop: CSVGHMNTETFF. As DNA, the CDR3 is TGCAGCGTTGGACATATGAACACTGAAACTTTCTTT.

V and J are TRBV20-1 and TRBJ2-4, with TRBD2 matching 7 bases. The CDR3 runs 13 residues. Trimming at V came to 1 base and at J to 7 bases, leaving 4 bases not matched to a gene. From germline, CDR1 is DFQATT and CDR2 SNEGSKA (reference sequence). CDR3 region: CSARVLRENIQYF. The CDR3 nucleotides read TGCAGTGCTAGAGTTCTGCGGGAGAACATTCAGTACTTC.

The rearrangement uses TRBV7-9 and TRBJ2-7; 9 positions match TRBD1. The junction had 10 bases not matched to a gene; V was cut back by 1 base and J by 6 bases. There are 16 residues in the CDR3. Germline V gene lookup returns CDR1 SEHNR and CDR2 FQNEAQ (reference sequence). The chain's CDR3 is CASSLDPGQGGSEQYF. The CDR3 bases are TGTGCCAGCAGCTTAGACCCGGGACAGGGAGGGTCCGAGCAGTACTTC.

The chain is built from TRBV11-2 and TRBJ2-7, with 8 positions matching TRBD1. J lost 2 bases, V lost 5 bases, and 5 bases had no gene match. The CDR3 covers 14 residues. Germline loops: CDR1 SGHAT, CDR2 FQNNGV. This CDR3 reads CASSIDRGAYEQYF. CDR3 coding DNA: TGTGCCAGCAGCATTGACAGGGGCGCCTACGAGCAGTACTTC.

This clonotype was detected a few times. This rearrangement joins TRBV2 to TRBJ1-2; TRBD1 might be the D (5 bases). There are 15 residues in the CDR3. Looked up from germline, CDR1 is SNHLY and CDR2 is FYNNEI. Trimming left V 4 bases short and J 5 bases short, with 17 bases between. DNA of the CDR3: TGTGCCAGCAGTGCCAGGATGGGCGGGGCGTATGGCTACACCTTC. It encodes CASSARMGGAYGYTF.

In its sample, this clonotype was seen a few times. The genes are TRBV28 and TRBJ2-7; 15 bases align to TRBD2. This CDR3 comprises 15 residues. The V gene's germline CDR1 is MDHEN and CDR2 SYDVKM. J lost 6 bases, V lost 6 bases, and 6 bases had no gene match. CDR3 bases: TGTGCCAGCAGGGGGGGGGGACTAGCGGGAGGCGAGCAGTACTTC. Translating gives CASRGGGLAGGEQYF.

The V and J genes are TRBV10-3 and TRBJ1-2, with D hard to call. This CDR3 has 14 residues. Germline lookup yields CDR1 ENHRY and CDR2 SYGVKD. Trimming cost V 8 bases and J 0 bases, with 13 bases left between them. CDR3 sequence (DNA): TGTGCCATCGCATTGGAACATGCTAACTATGGCTACACCTTC. This gives the protein CAIALEHANYGYTF.